Listed below are T cell receptor beta chains from one sample, sequenced in a study of blood T cell repertoires in COVID-19. The data were produced by immunoSEQ multiplex PCR, yet TCRdb's version contains in-frame clones alone and is incomplete. The sample contains roughly 80,000 clones, over 75% of which appear only once. Sequencing was performed on peripheral blood. The source is a human donor in a cohort sampled during active COVID-19. Both conserved end residues are part of each CDR3. A D gene is named only where the DNA matches it firmly. Where a row states a size, it is once, few, many or the class of an expanded clone; other rows omit it.

v_gene,d_gene,abundance,j_gene,CDR3aa,CDR3nt
TRBV7-9,TRBD2,once,TRBJ2-5,CASSLVSGMETQYF,TGTGCCAGCAGCTTAGTTAGCGGGATGGAGACCCAGTACTTC
TRBV9,TRBD2,few,TRBJ2-1,CASSVLLAGAHNEQFF,TGTGCCAGCAGCGTCCTGCTAGCGGGAGCCCACAATGAGCAGTTCTTC
TRBV27,TRBD2,-,TRBJ2-7,CASGGRGYEQYF,TGTGCCAGCGGGGGGAGGGGCTACGAGCAGTACTTC
TRBV5-1,TRBD1,once,TRBJ2-7,CASSSPDRASYEQYF,TGCGCCAGCAGCTCCCCCGACAGGGCGTCCTACGAGCAGTACTTC
TRBV5-4,TRBD1,-,TRBJ2-5,CASSLALTGGQETQYF,TGTGCCAGCAGCTTGGCTCTAACAGGGGGTCAAGAGACCCAGTACTTC
TRBV7-6,-,once,TRBJ2-1,CASSKTTDYNEQFF,TGTGCCAGCAGCAAAACGACAGACTACAATGAGCAGTTCTTC
TRBV12-5,-,-,TRBJ2-3,CASGLWSPTDTQYF,TGTGCTAGTGGTTTGTGGAGTCCAACAGATACGCAGTATTTT
TRBV27,-,-,TRBJ1-5,CASSLGQSNQPQHF,TGTGCCAGCAGTTTAGGGCAAAGCAATCAGCCCCAGCATTTT
TRBV7-3,TRBD2,-,TRBJ2-7,CASSIGGDSYEQYF,TGTGCCAGCAGCATCGGGGGGGACTCCTACGAGCAGTACTTC
TRBV19,-,-,TRBJ2-7,CASRPGIYSYEQYF,TGTGCCAGTAGACCCGGGATTTACTCCTACGAGCAGTACTTC
TRBV11-3,-,-,TRBJ1-6,CASQTGLVYNSPLHF,TGTGCCAGCCAGACAGGCCTTGTCTATAATTCACCCCTCCACTTT
TRBV6-1,TRBD1,-,TRBJ1-5,CASSEVIGTGGQPQHF,TGTGCCAGCAGTGAAGTTATAGGGACAGGGGGCCAGCCCCAGCATTTT
TRBV18,-,-,TRBJ1-5,CASSPTGPGPQHF,TGTGCCAGCTCACCAACAGGCCCTGGGCCCCAGCATTTT
TRBV5-4,-,-,TRBJ1-2,CASSAQGNYGYTF,TGTGCCAGCAGCGCGCAGGGTAACTATGGCTACACCTTC
TRBV5-5,TRBD1,-,TRBJ2-7,CASSPDRGFEQYF,TGTGCCAGCAGCCCGGACAGGGGGTTCGAGCAGTACTTC
TRBV6-5,TRBD1,-,TRBJ2-7,CASSQIRQGAHEQYF,TGTGCCAGCAGCCAAATACGACAGGGGGCACACGAGCAGTACTTC
TRBV19,TRBD1,once,TRBJ2-3,CASRTTGTDTQYF,TGTGCCAGTAGGACGACAGGGACAGATACGCAGTATTTT
TRBV5-1,TRBD1,few,TRBJ1-2,CASSLGQGANYGYTF,TGCGCCAGCAGCCTGGGACAGGGGGCGAACTATGGCTACACCTTC
TRBV19,-,-,TRBJ1-2,CASSIRRQVNYGYTF,TGTGCCAGTAGTATAAGGCGGCAAGTTAACTATGGCTACACCTTC
TRBV7-8,TRBD1,-,TRBJ2-2,CASSFRTGSTGELFF,TGTGCCAGCAGCTTTAGGACAGGGTCCACCGGGGAGCTGTTTTTT
TRBV5-1,-,few,TRBJ2-2,CASSAGMLARNTGELFF,TGCGCCAGCAGCGCCGGCATGCTAGCGAGGAACACCGGGGAGCTGTTTTTT
TRBV19,-,once,TRBJ1-5,CASSFDGQGRGQGNQPQHF,TGTGCCAGTAGCTTCGATGGGCAGGGAAGGGGACAAGGCAATCAGCCCCAGCATTTT
TRBV27,TRBD1,-,TRBJ1-4,CASRETGANEKLFF,TGTGCCAGCAGGGAGACAGGGGCTAATGAAAAACTGTTTTTT
TRBV6-5,-,-,TRBJ1-1,CASRLTRGGTEAFF,TGTGCCAGCAGGCTTACAAGGGGGGGGACTGAAGCTTTCTTT
TRBV6-1,TRBD1,-,TRBJ2-7,CASSETDRGPYEQYF,TGTGCCAGCAGTGAGACAGACAGGGGGCCTTACGAGCAGTACTTC
TRBV6-5,TRBD2,once,TRBJ2-5,CASRIQGGRETQYF,TGTGCCAGCCGTATTCAGGGAGGGAGGGAGACCCAGTACTTC
TRBV19,TRBD2,-,TRBJ2-6,CASSWGGSSGANVLTF,TGTGCCAGTAGTTGGGGGGGTTCCTCTGGGGCCAACGTCCTGACTTTC
TRBV5-6,TRBD1,-,TRBJ1-6,CASSLGQGGSPLHF,TGTGCCAGCAGCTTGGGACAGGGTGGTTCACCCCTCCACTTT
TRBV7-8,-,once,TRBJ1-2,CASSLDLNYGYTF,TGTGCCAGCAGCCTAGATCTTAACTATGGCTACACCTTC
TRBV29-1,-,-,TRBJ2-3,CSVDGGRHTQYF,TGCAGCGTTGACGGGGGGCGGCATACGCAGTATTTT
TRBV28,-,-,TRBJ1-4,CASSPLAGKSEKLFF,TGTGCCAGCAGTCCCTTGGCAGGGAAAAGTGAAAAACTGTTTTTT
TRBV5-1,-,-,TRBJ2-7,CASSSEFYEQYF,TGCGCCAGCAGCTCTGAGTTCTACGAGCAGTACTTC
TRBV5-1,TRBD1,-,TRBJ1-3,CASSLSGTGAGNTIYF,TGCGCCAGCAGCCTGTCGGGGACAGGGGCTGGAAACACCATATATTTT
TRBV4-1,-,once,TRBJ2-7,CASSQDSTGSPGSYEQYF,TGCGCCAGCAGCCAAGACTCGACGGGTTCTCCGGGCTCCTACGAGCAGTACTTC
TRBV7-2,-,-,TRBJ2-7,CASSPRSGGYEQYF,TGTGCCAGCAGCCCCCGGTCAGGGGGGTACGAGCAGTACTTC
TRBV6-5,TRBD1,-,TRBJ2-7,CASRDRAYEQYF,TGTGCCAGCAGGGACAGGGCCTACGAGCAGTACTTC
TRBV19,-,-,TRBJ1-5,CASSTGQAVSNQPQHF,TGTGCCAGTAGTACCGGACAAGCCGTCTCCAATCAGCCCCAGCATTTT
TRBV11-3,TRBD1,-,TRBJ2-4,CASSPPTGGLNIQYF,TGTGCCAGCAGCCCTCCCACAGGGGGCTTAAACATTCAGTACTTC
TRBV28,-,few,TRBJ1-1,CASSFPRRGTEAFF,TGTGCCAGCAGTTTTCCCCGTCGGGGGACTGAAGCTTTCTTT
TRBV28,TRBD1,-,TRBJ1-3,CASGTGGTGNTIYF,TGTGCCAGCGGTACAGGGGGCACTGGAAACACCATATATTTT
TRBV7-8,TRBD1,-,TRBJ2-7,CASSPTGGNDEQYF,TGTGCCAGCAGCCCGACAGGGGGCAACGACGAGCAGTACTTC
TRBV19,TRBD1,-,TRBJ1-5,CASSIRQGDQPQHF,TGTGCCAGTAGTATAAGACAGGGGGATCAGCCCCAGCATTTT
TRBV28,TRBD1,-,TRBJ2-5,CASSYGQVQETQYF,TGTGCCAGCAGTTACGGACAGGTCCAAGAGACCCAGTACTTC
TRBV2,TRBD1,once,TRBJ1-2,CASSESGQGLEDYGYTF,TGTGCCAGCAGTGAAAGTGGACAGGGTCTTGAGGACTATGGCTACACCTTC
TRBV5-8,TRBD2,-,TRBJ2-1,CASSLAGASYNEQFF,TGTGCCAGCAGCTTAGCGGGGGCCTCCTACAATGAGCAGTTCTTC